This T cell receptor (beta chain) comes out of a study of monozygotic twins with inflammatory bowel disease. The draw for each donor consisted of a single 2.5 ml blood sample. This CDR3 has 16 residues. Germline assignment: CDR1 SGHKS and CDR2 YYEKEE (reference sequence). TCRdb reprocessed the 5' RACE reads and keeps a single row for each CDR3 protein, giving no DNA. The table gives approximately 40,000 distinct CDR3 sequences; the top ten clones make up around 5.3% of it. The V gene is TRBV5-5, the J gene TRBJ1-5; TCRdb returns TRBD1, unconfirmable since there is no DNA. The sequenced sample consisted of blood. The origin of this receptor is a human donor with ulcerative colitis or Crohn's disease, or a healthy co-twin of an affected twin (not recorded which). The CDR3 sequence is CASRVNPGHSNQPQHF.